The 5 T cell receptor beta chains below come from one sample, sequenced in a study of T-cell reconstitution after alpha-beta-depleted transplantation in children (dated by TCRdb to the mid-2010s). Preparation of the library involved PCR. Sequenced using an Illumina HiSeq 2500. Molecular barcoding was employed in the preparation of TCR libraries, with unique molecular identifiers being used to normalize TCRbeta repertoire quantification. TCRdb's own reprocessing of the public reads used fastp at Q25 and MiXCR and kept productive beta chains. Each CDR3 protein appears once, grouped with its most common genes and DNA. Within this sample are around 360,000 distinct CDR3 sequences, with under 13% of them counted one time only. Around 2.4% of the sample comes from the top ten. Sample: PBMCs from the stem cell graft donor, taken from the stem cell graft. The receptors here all came from a human donor who donated a stem cell graft to a child with acute lymphoblastic leukemia.

In its sample, this clonotype was seen a few times. V gene TRBV20-1 combines with J gene TRBJ1-3, with D uncertain. This CDR3 is 13 amino acids long. Trimming left V 1 base short and J 1 base short, with 5 bases between. Germline loops: CDR1 DFQATT, CDR2 SNEGSKA (reference sequence). Here the CDR3 DNA reads TGCAGTGCTAGAGTGGGGTCTGGAAACACCATATATTTT. Translated: CSARVGSGNTIYF.

This clonotype occurred many times. The chain is built from TRBV5-1 and TRBJ2-3; D perhaps matches TRBD2 (6 bases). V lost 0 bases and J lost 4, with 12 bases in between. The CDR3 consists of 15 residues. Germline V gene data show CDR1 as SGHRS and CDR2 as YFSETQ. The CDR3 region has the DNA TGCGCCAGCAGCTTGGGACTAGGTGGGGCAGATACGCAGTATTTT. It codes for CASSLGLGGADTQYF.

There are a few counts of this clonotype. The rearrangement joins TRBV5-1 to TRBJ1-2; TRBD1 agrees at 11 bases. The junction had 6 bases not matched to a gene; V was cut back by 0 bases and J by 8 bases. The CDR3 sequence is 15 residues long. CDR1 is SGHRS, CDR2 YFSETQ, per germline. The DNA of the CDR3 is TGCGCCAGCAGCTTGGAGGGACAGGGGGTATTGGGCTACACCTTC. Amino acids: CASSLEGQGVLGYTF.

This clonotype came up many times. The chain combines TRBV5-1 with TRBJ2-1; no clear D gene. The germline gives CDR1 SGHRS, CDR2 YFSETQ. The germline V and J ends were trimmed by 3 bases and 3 bases, with 13 bases remaining between them. The CDR3 extends over 15 amino acids. CDR3 sequence reads: CASSSSAALYNEQFF. The CDR3 nucleotides read TGCGCCAGCAGCTCGAGCGCGGCCCTCTACAATGAGCAGTTCTTC.

The V gene is TRBV20-1, the J gene TRBJ2-7; the match to TRBD2 covers 8 bases. The V and J ends lost 3 bases and 5 bases, in that order; junction bases with no gene match: 3. Germline values: CDR1 DFQATT, CDR2 SNEGSKA (reference sequence). This CDR3 region has 12 residues. CDR3 loop: CSASPGGHEQYF. Here the CDR3 DNA reads TGCAGTGCTAGTCCGGGAGGGCACGAGCAGTACTTC.